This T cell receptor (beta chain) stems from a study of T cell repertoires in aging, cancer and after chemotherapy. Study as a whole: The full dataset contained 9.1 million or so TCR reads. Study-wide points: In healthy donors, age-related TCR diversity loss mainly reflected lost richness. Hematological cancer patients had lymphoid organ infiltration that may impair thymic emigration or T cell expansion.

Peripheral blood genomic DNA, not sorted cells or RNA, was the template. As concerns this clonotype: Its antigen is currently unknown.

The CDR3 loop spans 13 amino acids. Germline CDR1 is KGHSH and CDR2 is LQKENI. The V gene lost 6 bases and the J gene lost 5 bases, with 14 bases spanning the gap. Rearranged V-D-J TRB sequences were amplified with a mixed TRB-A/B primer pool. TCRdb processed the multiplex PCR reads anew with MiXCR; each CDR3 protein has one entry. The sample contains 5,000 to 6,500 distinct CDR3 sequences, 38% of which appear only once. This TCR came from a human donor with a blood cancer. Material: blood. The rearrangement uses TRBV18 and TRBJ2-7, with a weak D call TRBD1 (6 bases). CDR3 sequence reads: CASSRRTDHEQYF. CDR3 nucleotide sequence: TGTGCCAGCTCTCGACGGACAGACCACGAGCAGTACTTC.